This passage covers 8 T cell receptor beta chains from one sample sequenced in a study of control samples from healthy donors and cancer patients. Repertoires were generated with immunoSEQ multiplex PCR, while TCRdb's copy carries only in-frame clones and drops some. Of about 250,000 clones listed, roughly four fifths are singletons. The sample taken for sequencing was PBMCs. Every receptor here comes from a woman in her fifties or sixties with lung cancer.

As DNA, the CDR3 is TGTGCCTGGCAACGGACTACCATCCAAGAGACCCAGTACTTC. Its protein is CAWQRTTIQETQYF. The chain couples TRBV30 to TRBJ2-5; weak D call: TRBD2 (6 bases). Germline V gene data show CDR1 as GTSNPN and CDR2 as SVGIG (reference sequence). Trimming left V 5 bases short and J 1 base short, with 14 bases between. CDR3 length equals 14 residues.

V is TRBV15 and J is TRBJ1-1, with a possible D match to TRBD1 (6 bases). This CDR3 contains 13 residues. V lost 0 bases to trimming and J lost 11 bases, with 13 bases between them. Germline CDR1 LNHNV, CDR2 YYDKDF (reference sequence). The CDR3 sequence is CATSRDLGGLAFF. The DNA for the CDR3 is TGTGCCACCAGCAGAGATCTCGGGGGGCTCGCTTTCTTT.

The chain recombines TRBV11-2 with TRBJ1-2; 7 nucleotides agree with TRBD1. CDR1 and CDR2 from the germline V gene are SGHAT and FQNNGV. V lost 4 bases and J lost 8; bases outside the gene matches: 4. The CDR3 extends over 12 amino acids. For the CDR3, the DNA is TGTGCCAGCAGCTACTCAGGGGGAGGCTACACCTTC. This encodes CASSYSGGGYTF.

The J gene is TRBJ2-1, the V gene TRBV5-1; D is possibly TRBD1 (6 bases). Trimming removed 4 bases from V and 7 bases from J, with 15 bases in between. The length of the CDR3 is 14 residues. The germline V gene has CDR1 SGHRS and CDR2 YFSETQ. This CDR3 is CASSRDTEGNEQFF. CDR3 bases: TGCGCCAGCAGCCGGGACACAGAAGGGAATGAGCAGTTCTTC.

The chain is built from TRBV5-1 and TRBJ1-1; TRBD1 aligns across 7 bases. This CDR3 has 15 residues. Per the germline V gene, CDR1 is SGHRS and CDR2 is YFSETQ. V was clipped by 3 bases and J by 0 bases; unmatched bases: 5. CDR3 residues: CASSSQGQMNTEAFF. DNA of the CDR3: TGCGCCAGCAGCTCACAGGGACAGATGAACACTGAAGCTTTCTTT.

The V and J genes are TRBV5-6 and TRBJ1-3; weak D call: TRBD1 (6 bases). From germline, CDR1 is SGHDT and CDR2 YYEEEE. Trimming stripped 2 bases from V and 4 bases from J, with 10 bases between. The CDR3 is 14 residues long. The CDR3 loop reads CASSFQGLGNTIYF. CDR3 coding DNA: TGTGCCAGCAGCTTCCAGGGGCTGGGAAACACCATATATTTT.

The chain has TRBV21-1 and TRBJ2-7; the table gives TRBD2 as D, unverified against the DNA. TRBV21-1 is shown as a pseudogene. This CDR3 is built from 16 residues. CDR3 coding DNA: TGTGCCAGCAACGGCCCCCTACGGGAGGAGTGCTACGAGCAGTACTTC. Residues: CASNGPLREECYEQYF.

For the CDR3, the DNA is TGTGCCAGCAGCTTAACGGTTGAGAGCTCCTACGAGCAGTACTTC. Translation gives CASSLTVESSYEQYF. The V gene is TRBV7-2, the J gene TRBJ2-7; D is uncertain. CDR1 is SGHTA, CDR2 FQGNSA, per germline. V was pared by 2 bases and J by 0 bases, with 11 bases between. This CDR3 comprises 15 residues.